This TCR beta chain is from a study of spatial heterogeneity in lung cancer. Time point: sample taken at primary tumor resection. This clonotype was recorded at least ten times. V was clipped by 7 bases and J by 0 bases, with 9 bases between them. This CDR3 spans 13 amino acids. Germline V gives CDR1 MGHRA, CDR2 YSYEKL. A single record per CDR3 protein comes from TCRdb applying MiXCR to the 5' RACE reads. Among about 39,000 distinct CDR3 sequences listed, 2.5% to 3.5% were seen once. The gene calls are TRBV4-1 and TRBJ1-1; unclear D gene. The sample here was normal lung tissue next to the tumor, taken at surgery. The receptor comes from a male donor with early-stage non-small cell lung cancer. CDR3 in amino acids: CASTESMNTEAFF. The CDR3 DNA is TGCGCCAGCACCGAAAGTATGAACACTGAAGCTTTCTTT.